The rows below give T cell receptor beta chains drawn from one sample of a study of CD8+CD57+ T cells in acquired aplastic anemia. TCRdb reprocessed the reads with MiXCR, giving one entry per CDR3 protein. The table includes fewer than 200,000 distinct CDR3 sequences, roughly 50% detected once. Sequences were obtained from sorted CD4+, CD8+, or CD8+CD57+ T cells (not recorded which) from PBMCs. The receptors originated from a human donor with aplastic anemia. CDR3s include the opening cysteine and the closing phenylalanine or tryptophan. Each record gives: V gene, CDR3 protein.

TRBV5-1 CASSLDREGYTF
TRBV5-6 CASSLQGTARGEAFF
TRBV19 CASSRSSGESYEQYF
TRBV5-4 CASSLGTSNNSPLHF
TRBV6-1 CVTSGTSIHEQYF
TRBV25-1 CASSPQGRSEQYF
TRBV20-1 CSALLSQNTEAFF
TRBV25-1 CASSPTGLEKLFF
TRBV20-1 CSARKAGVLISHNEQFF
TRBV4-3 CASSQESSSHNEKLFF
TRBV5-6 CASSFRGYEQYF
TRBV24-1 CATSDSWEPKLFF
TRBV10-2 CASSDSGQNYGYTF
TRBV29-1 CSVEWGFGEKLFF
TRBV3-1 CASSLGTSGGSSYNEQFF
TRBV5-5 CASSRLAGDGTNEQFF
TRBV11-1 CASSLRVAGGQDTQYF
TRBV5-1 CASSLGGLANYEQYF
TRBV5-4 CASSRGGEPPYGYTF
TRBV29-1 CSVKGGQVSSYGQYF
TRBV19 CASRGTGANEQYF
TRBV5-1 CASSRDTLYEQYF
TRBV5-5 CASSSRGPGDYGYTF
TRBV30 CACIPGAYGTGELFF
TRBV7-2 CASSLGFEPYGYTF
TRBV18 CASSPPSRDSNGYTF